Each of the 17 T cell receptor beta chains below was sequenced from the same sample in a study of cytomegalovirus exposure and HLA in healthy donors. The PCR contained 60 Vbeta and 13 Jbeta primers. The assay was immunoSEQ multiplex PCR, and TCRdb's table has in-frame clones only and misses some. The sample lists 170,000 or so clones, 80% to 85% occurring once. Sequencing input: PBMCs. The origin of the receptors is a woman under 40 in good health and CMV-seronegative.

This clone is a singleton in its sample. J is TRBJ2-3 and V is TRBV18, with TRBD1 matching 12 bases. Germline CDR1 is KGHSH and CDR2 is LQKENI. With V trimmed by 3 bases and J by 6 bases, 4 bases remained unmatched. The CDR3 is 15 residues long. The CDR3 loop reads CASSPGTGGKDTQYF. Here the CDR3 DNA reads TGTGCCAGCTCACCTGGGACAGGGGGCAAGGATACGCAGTATTTT.

This clone was counted only a few times. V usage is TRBV10-3 and J usage is TRBJ2-7; D possibly corresponds to TRBD1 (6 bases). The CDR3 runs 16 residues. The germline V and J ends were trimmed by 4 bases and 5 bases, with 21 bases remaining between them. Germline loops: CDR1 ENHRY, CDR2 SYGVKD. The CDR3 spells CAISGLYGAGDHEQYF. As DNA, the CDR3 is TGTGCCATCAGTGGCCTTTACGGCGCAGGGGACCACGAGCAGTACTTC.

The rearrangement joins TRBV7-2 to TRBJ2-5; D remains unclear. V shed 1 base and J shed 4 bases, with 7 bases lying between them. Germline assignment: CDR1 SGHTA and CDR2 FQGNSA. The CDR3 consists of 13 residues. The CDR3 DNA reads as TGTGCCAGCAGCTTAGTCTTCGGAGAGACCCAGTACTTC. Protein product: CASSLVFGETQYF. The full variable domain, in which reference TRBV7-2 and TRBJ2-5 provide the parts outside the CDR3, is GAGVSQSPSNKVTEKGKDVELRCDPISGHTALYWYRQSLGQGLEFLIYFQGNSAPDKSGLPSDRFSAERTGGSVSTLTIQRTQQEDSAVYLCASSLVFGETQYFGPGTRLLVL.

The chain is built from TRBV28 and TRBJ2-7, with 9 positions matching TRBD1. J was trimmed by 4 bases and V by 6 bases; bases with no gene match: 10. The CDR3 consists of 15 residues. CDR1 is MDHEN and CDR2 is SYDVKM in the germline V gene. CDR3 coding DNA: TGTGCCAGCAGCGCTCCGGGACAGGGTTTGTACGAGCAGTACTTC. It encodes CASSAPGQGLYEQYF.

This clone was detected a few times. The V call is TRBV15, the J call TRBJ1-6, with 9 bases that match TRBD1. Germline V gene lookup returns CDR1 LNHNV and CDR2 YYDKDF (reference sequence). The CDR3 sequence is 14 residues long. Trimming removed 4 bases from V and 8 bases from J; junction bases left unmatched: 3. DNA of the CDR3: TGTGCCACCAGCACGGGACAGGGTGATTCACCCCTCCACTTT. Translated, it gives CATSTGQGDSPLHF.

The J gene is TRBJ2-2, the V gene TRBV7-6, with TRBD2 matching over 13 bases. The CDR3 covers 14 residues. Per germline, CDR1 SGHVS and CDR2 FNYEAQ. The V gene end was trimmed by 8 bases and the J gene end by 5 bases; junction bases not matched to a gene: 2. In nucleotides, the CDR3 is TGTGCCAGCCTGGGACTAGCGGGAACCGGGGAGCTGTTTTTT. It encodes CASLGLAGTGELFF.

The rearrangement uses TRBV6-6 and TRBJ2-3; 7 nucleotides agree with TRBD2. Germline V gene lookup returns CDR1 MNHNY and CDR2 SVGAGI (reference sequence). The CDR3 loop spans 14 amino acids. Germline trimming cut 5 bases from V and 2 bases from J; bases unmatched to any gene: 4. The CDR3 DNA reads TGTGCCAGCAGTCAAGCGGGGTACACAGATACGCAGTATTTT. This codes for CASSQAGYTDTQYF.

This sequence joins TRBV21-1 and TRBJ2-1; the table calls TRBD1, which could not be checked here. TRBV21-1 is shown as a pseudogene. This CDR3 contains 13 residues. CDR3 protein: CASSKGATREQFF. In DNA form, the CDR3 reads TGTGCCAGCAGCAAAGGGGCGACCAGGGAGCAGTTCTTC.

The chain employs TRBV30 and TRBJ2-5; D possibly corresponds to TRBD2 (6 bases). TRBJ2-7 explains the end of the DNA better; the J call may be wrong. CDR1 GTSNPN and CDR2 SVGIG come from the germline V gene (reference sequence). The CDR3 consists of 13 residues. The CDR3 protein is CAGGSSISYEQYF. The CDR3 DNA sequence: TGTGCCGGAGGGTCGTCAATCTCCTACGAGCAGTACTTC.

This clone was seen just once. The rearrangement uses TRBV4-2 and TRBJ2-3; 8 bases match TRBD2. Germline values: CDR1 LGHNA, CDR2 YNFKEQ. The CDR3 spans 18 residues. The trim removed 2 bases at V and 2 bases at J, leaving 12 bases unmatched. The CDR3 protein is CASSQTPPASGSTDTQYF. The CDR3 DNA is TGTGCCAGCAGCCAAACTCCGCCAGCTAGCGGGTCCACAGATACGCAGTATTTT.

V gene TRBV28 combines with J gene TRBJ2-7, with 12 bases lining up with TRBD2. V dropped 6 bases and J dropped 4; count of bases not matched to a gene: 19. This CDR3 has 19 residues. Germline lookup yields CDR1 MDHEN and CDR2 SYDVKM. CDR3 region: CASSPPGRTSGIYMYEQYF. In DNA form, the CDR3 reads TGTGCCAGCAGCCCCCCGGGGCGGACTAGCGGGATATACATGTACGAGCAGTACTTC.

This clone appeared a few times. The chain is built from TRBV7-3 and TRBJ2-5; the match to TRBD2 covers 11 bases. The junction had 2 bases not matched to a gene; V was cut back by 3 bases and J by 2 bases. The CDR3 runs 15 residues. CDR1 is SGHTA, CDR2 FQGTGA, per germline. CDR3 nucleotide sequence: TGTGCCAGCAGCTTTTTAGCGGGAGGGCAAGAGACCCAGTACTTC. Its protein is CASSFLAGGQETQYF.

V usage is TRBV7-8 and J usage is TRBJ2-7; TRBD2 might be the D (6 bases). The germline gives CDR1 SGHVS, CDR2 FQNEAQ. V was trimmed by 4 bases and J by 4 bases, leaving 20 bases between them. CDR3 length equals 16 residues. The CDR3 DNA reads as TGTGCCAGCAGCTCGTATCGAGGGACTTATCATTACGAGCAGTACTTC. It is translated as CASSSYRGTYHYEQYF.

CDR3 region: CASSLGARANEQFF. The DNA for the CDR3 is TGTGCCAGCAGTTTAGGGGCTAGAGCCAATGAGCAGTTCTTC. The chain couples TRBV27 to TRBJ2-1; TRBD1 might be the D (5 bases). This CDR3 region has 14 residues. The ends were cut back, 2 bases at V and 6 bases at J, with 11 bases in the middle. Germline loops: CDR1 MNHEY, CDR2 SMNVEV (reference sequence).

The chain carries TRBV7-7 and TRBJ2-3; perhaps TRBD1 as D (6 bases). This CDR3 has 13 amino acids. Germline CDR1 and CDR2: SSHAT and FNYEAQ (reference sequence). Trimming left V 1 base short and J 10 bases short, with 12 bases between. The CDR3 DNA is TGTGCCAGCAGCTTAGGGGGCAGGGGTGCGCAGTATTTT. It translates to CASSLGGRGAQYF.

The CDR3 sequence is CASSSTSGYTDTQYF. In DNA form, the CDR3 reads TGTGCCAGCAGCTCGACTAGCGGGTACACAGATACGCAGTATTTT. V and J are TRBV13 and TRBJ2-3; 10 positions agree with TRBD2. Germline values: CDR1 PRHDT, CDR2 FYEKMQ (reference sequence). This CDR3 contains 15 residues. V was clipped by 4 bases and J by 2 bases; unmatched bases: 3.

CDR3 sequence: CASSLSGGRYNEQFF. The CDR3 coding sequence is TGCGCCAGCAGCCTTAGCGGGGGGCGATACAATGAGCAGTTCTTC. This chain connects TRBV5-1 to TRBJ2-1; 10 bases align to TRBD2. The CDR3 is 15 residues long. J lost 4 bases, V lost 4 bases, and 5 bases had no gene match. Germline CDR1 is SGHRS and CDR2 is YFSETQ.